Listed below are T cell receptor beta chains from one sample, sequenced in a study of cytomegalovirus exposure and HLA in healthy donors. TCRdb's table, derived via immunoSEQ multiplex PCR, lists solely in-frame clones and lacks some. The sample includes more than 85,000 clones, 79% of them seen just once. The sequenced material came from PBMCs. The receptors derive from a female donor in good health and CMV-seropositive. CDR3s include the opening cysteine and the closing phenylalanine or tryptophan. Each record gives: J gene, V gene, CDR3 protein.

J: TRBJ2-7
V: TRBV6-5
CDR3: CASSLSGGGYYEQYF

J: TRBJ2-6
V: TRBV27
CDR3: CASSKGAAQAGANVLTF

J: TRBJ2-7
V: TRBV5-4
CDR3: CASSLAGGANYEQYF

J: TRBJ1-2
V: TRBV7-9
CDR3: CSSSLASF

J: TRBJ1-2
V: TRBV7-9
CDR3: CAIREGHGYTF

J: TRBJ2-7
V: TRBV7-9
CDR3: CASSQPGQGAYEQYF

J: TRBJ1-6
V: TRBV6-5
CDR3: CASRSGDRNNSPLHF

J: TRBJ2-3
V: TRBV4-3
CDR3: CASSQDWRGVDTQYF

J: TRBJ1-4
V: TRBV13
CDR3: CASSSRRTESEKLFF

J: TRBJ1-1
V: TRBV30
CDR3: CAWAKLGGVTEAFF

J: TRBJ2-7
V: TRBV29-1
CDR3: CSVTTGLTYEQYF

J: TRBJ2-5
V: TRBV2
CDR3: CASSGSSGSQETQYF

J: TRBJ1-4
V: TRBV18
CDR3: CASSPTVQGAELFF

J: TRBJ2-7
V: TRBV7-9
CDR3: CASSFPGQGAGEQYF

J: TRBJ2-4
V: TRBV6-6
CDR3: CASRYAGANIQYF

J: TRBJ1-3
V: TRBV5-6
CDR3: CASSLTGDLSGNTIYF

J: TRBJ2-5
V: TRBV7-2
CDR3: CASSFRLAGPQETQYF

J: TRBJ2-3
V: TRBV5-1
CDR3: CASSTSGGAADTQYF

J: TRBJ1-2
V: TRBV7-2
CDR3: CASSLARGRDRGPSNYGYTF